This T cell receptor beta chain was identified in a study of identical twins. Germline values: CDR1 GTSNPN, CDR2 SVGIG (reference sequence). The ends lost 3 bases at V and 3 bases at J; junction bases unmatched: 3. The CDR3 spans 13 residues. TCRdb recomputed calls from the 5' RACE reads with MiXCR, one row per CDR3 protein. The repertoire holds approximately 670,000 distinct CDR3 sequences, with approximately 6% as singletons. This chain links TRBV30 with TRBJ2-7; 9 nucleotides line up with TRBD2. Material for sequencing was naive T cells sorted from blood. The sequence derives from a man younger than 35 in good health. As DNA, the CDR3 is TGTGCCTGGAGGGCTAGCGGGAACTACGAGCAGTACGTC. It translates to CAWRASGNYEQYV.